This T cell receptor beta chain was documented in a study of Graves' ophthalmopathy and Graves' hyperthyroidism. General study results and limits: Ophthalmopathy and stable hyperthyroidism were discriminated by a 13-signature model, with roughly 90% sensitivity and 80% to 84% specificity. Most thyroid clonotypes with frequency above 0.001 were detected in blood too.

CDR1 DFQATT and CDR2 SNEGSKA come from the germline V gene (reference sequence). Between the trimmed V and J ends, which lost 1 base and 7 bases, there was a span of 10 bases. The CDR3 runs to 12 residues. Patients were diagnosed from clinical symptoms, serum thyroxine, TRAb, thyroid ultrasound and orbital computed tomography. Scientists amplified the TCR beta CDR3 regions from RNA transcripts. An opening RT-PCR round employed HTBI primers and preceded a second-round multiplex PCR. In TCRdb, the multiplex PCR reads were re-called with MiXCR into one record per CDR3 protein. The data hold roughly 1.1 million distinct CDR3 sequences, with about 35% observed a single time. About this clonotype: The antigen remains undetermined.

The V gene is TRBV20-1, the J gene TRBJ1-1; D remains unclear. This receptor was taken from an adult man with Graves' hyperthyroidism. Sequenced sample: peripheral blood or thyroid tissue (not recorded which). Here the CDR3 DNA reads TGCAGTGCTAGAGCCCCCGGTAGTGAAGCTTTCTTT. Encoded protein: CSARAPGSEAFF.